A selection of T cell receptor beta chains follows, all from one sample in a study of cytomegalovirus exposure and HLA in healthy donors. Sequencing was performed with immunoSEQ multiplex PCR; in TCRdb, only in-frame clones are kept and a portion is missing. The data show about 140,000 clones, around 80% seen once. Input material: PBMCs. These receptors came from a woman in her 30s in good health and CMV-seronegative. The CDR3 runs from the conserved cysteine through the conserved F or W. Fields, in order: J gene, V gene, clone size, D gene, CDR3 protein, CDR3 DNA. A D gene is named only where the DNA matches it firmly. Expanded clones get a size class; other rows say once, few or many, or leave the size out.

J: TRBJ2-1
V: TRBV5-4
size: -
D: -
CDR3: CASSSGMDRNEQFF
DNA: TGTGCCAGCAGCTCGGGGATGGACCGCAATGAGCAGTTCTTC

J: TRBJ2-7
V: TRBV11-2
size: -
D: -
CDR3: CASKPLHSSYEQYF
DNA: TGTGCCAGCAAACCGCTGCATAGCTCCTACGAGCAGTACTTC

J: TRBJ2-1
V: TRBV9
size: -
D: TRBD2
CDR3: CASSGLAGVTNEQFF
DNA: TGTGCCAGCAGCGGACTAGCGGGGGTTACCAATGAGCAGTTCTTC

J: TRBJ2-5
V: TRBV4-2
size: -
D: TRBD1
CDR3: CASSQGTGESQETQYF
DNA: TGTGCCAGCAGCCAAGGGACAGGGGAATCCCAAGAGACCCAGTACTTC

J: TRBJ1-5
V: TRBV27
size: -
D: -
CDR3: CASSLGRVRGNQPQHF
DNA: TGTGCCAGCAGCCTAGGGCGGGTTCGAGGCAATCAGCCCCAGCATTTT

J: TRBJ2-6
V: TRBV10-3
size: -
D: -
CDR3: CAISESQILSGANVLTF
DNA: TGTGCCATCAGTGAGTCGCAGATCCTCTCTGGGGCCAACGTCCTGACTTTC

J: TRBJ2-2
V: TRBV27
size: once
D: TRBD2
CDR3: CASNPSGIATGELFF
DNA: TGTGCCAGCAACCCTAGCGGTATTGCCACCGGGGAGCTGTTTTTT

J: TRBJ2-2
V: TRBV6-6
size: -
D: -
CDR3: CASSPTISRTGELFF
DNA: TGTGCCAGCAGCCCGACAATTTCGCGCACCGGGGAGCTGTTTTTT

J: TRBJ2-7
V: TRBV10-3
size: -
D: -
CDR3: CAISFQTASSYEQYF
DNA: TGTGCCATCAGTTTTCAGACTGCTAGCTCCTACGAGCAGTACTTC

J: TRBJ2-5
V: TRBV12-5
size: -
D: -
CDR3: CASGFGQGIVETQYF
DNA: TGTGCTAGTGGTTTCGGGCAGGGGATCGTGGAGACCCAGTACTTC

J: TRBJ1-2
V: TRBV20-1
size: -
D: -
CDR3: CSASVVEGYTF
DNA: TGCAGTGCTAGCGTTGTAGAGGGCTACACCTTC

J: TRBJ2-1
V: TRBV4-3
size: -
D: TRBD2
CDR3: CASSRASGDNEQFF
DNA: TGCGCCAGCAGCAGAGCTAGCGGGGACAATGAGCAGTTCTTC

J: TRBJ2-3
V: TRBV6-5
size: -
D: TRBD2
CDR3: CASSYSLAGATDTQYF
DNA: TGTGCCAGCAGTTACTCGCTAGCGGGAGCCACAGATACGCAGTATTTT

J: TRBJ2-5
V: TRBV7-3
size: once
D: -
CDR3: CASSQGANQETQYF
DNA: TGTGCCAGCAGTCAAGGGGCGAACCAAGAGACCCAGTACTTC

J: TRBJ2-3
V: TRBV5-1
size: -
D: TRBD2
CDR3: CASSLARLAGSTDTQYF
DNA: TGCGCCAGCAGCTTGGCCCGACTAGCGGGGAGCACAGATACGCAGTATTTT

J: TRBJ1-3
V: TRBV7-2
size: -
D: -
CDR3: CASATDSGNTIYF
DNA: TGTGCCAGTGCGACAGACTCTGGAAACACCATATATTTT

J: TRBJ2-1
V: TRBV2
size: -
D: -
CDR3: CASNPLGTPYNEQFF
DNA: TGTGCCAGCAATCCTTTGGGGACACCCTACAATGAGCAGTTCTTC

J: TRBJ2-2
V: TRBV7-9
size: once
D: TRBD1
CDR3: CASSLGDRDREELFF
DNA: TGTGCCAGCAGCTTGGGAGACAGGGATCGAGAGGAGCTGTTTTTT

J: TRBJ2-7
V: TRBV7-8
size: -
D: TRBD2
CDR3: CASSSGLAGGYEQYF
DNA: TGTGCCAGCAGCTCAGGACTAGCGGGGGGATACGAGCAGTACTTC

J: TRBJ1-5
V: TRBV4-1
size: -
D: TRBD1
CDR3: CASSPLGTGSQPQHF
DNA: TGCGCCAGCAGCCCCCTCGGGACAGGGAGTCAGCCCCAGCATTTT

J: TRBJ2-5
V: TRBV7-8
size: -
D: -
CDR3: CASSGGSYQETQYF
DNA: TGTGCCAGCAGCGGGGGGTCGTACCAAGAGACCCAGTACTTC

J: TRBJ2-1
V: TRBV30
size: -
D: TRBD2
CDR3: CAWDGGLAGPSQFF
DNA: TGTGCCTGGGACGGGGGACTAGCGGGGCCGTCCCAGTTCTTC

J: TRBJ2-3
V: TRBV5-4
size: -
D: -
CDR3: CASSSAGPSTDTQYF
DNA: TGTGCCAGCAGCTCCGCGGGGCCTAGCACAGATACGCAGTATTTT

J: TRBJ1-2
V: TRBV10-3
size: few
D: -
CDR3: CAISESGGAHYGYTF
DNA: TGTGCCATCAGTGAGTCGGGAGGGGCGCACTATGGCTACACCTTC

J: TRBJ2-7
V: TRBV7-9
size: -
D: TRBD2
CDR3: CASSLAQREYEQYF
DNA: TGTGCCAGCAGCTTAGCCCAGCGGGAGTACGAGCAGTACTTC

J: TRBJ2-1
V: TRBV7-2
size: once
D: TRBD2
CDR3: CASSLLTSANEQFF
DNA: TGTGCCAGCAGCTTATTGACTAGCGCGAATGAGCAGTTCTTC

J: TRBJ1-3
V: TRBV18
size: -
D: -
CDR3: CASSPTLGSTSGNTIYF
DNA: TGTGCCAGCTCACCCACATTGGGCTCCACTTCTGGAAACACCATATATTTT

J: TRBJ2-7
V: TRBV5-4
size: few
D: -
CDR3: CASSFGGRYEQYF
DNA: TGTGCCAGCAGCTTTGGGGGCCGCTACGAGCAGTACTTC

J: TRBJ2-2
V: TRBV4-3
size: -
D: -
CDR3: CASSQEAGVNTGELFF
DNA: TGCGCCAGCAGCCAGGAGGCAGGGGTGAATACCGGGGAGCTGTTTTTT

J: TRBJ2-2
V: TRBV29-1
size: -
D: -
CDR3: CSVLGNTGELFF
DNA: TGCAGCGTTTTGGGCAACACCGGGGAGCTGTTTTTT

J: TRBJ2-2
V: TRBV7-9
size: -
D: TRBD2
CDR3: CASSGLAGGTGELFF
DNA: TGTGCCAGCAGCGGACTAGCGGGAGGCACCGGGGAGCTGTTTTTT

J: TRBJ2-3
V: TRBV7-6
size: -
D: -
CDR3: CASSLQSGGAWDTQYF
DNA: TGTGCCAGCAGCTTACAGTCCGGTGGGGCCTGGGATACGCAGTATTTT

J: TRBJ2-3
V: TRBV19
size: -
D: TRBD2
CDR3: CASSPIGLAVGADTQYF
DNA: TGTGCCAGTAGTCCAATTGGACTAGCCGTTGGGGCAGATACGCAGTATTTT

J: TRBJ1-1
V: TRBV27
size: -
D: -
CDR3: CASSLRAGRLNTEAFF
DNA: TGTGCCAGCAGTTTGAGGGCAGGGAGGTTGAACACTGAAGCTTTCTTT

J: TRBJ1-3
V: TRBV6-5
size: few
D: -
CDR3: CASSYSGRGSGNTIYF
DNA: TGTGCCAGCAGTTACTCCGGGCGGGGCTCTGGAAACACCATATATTTT

J: TRBJ1-1
V: TRBV28
size: once
D: -
CDR3: CASSFPLGGNTEAFF
DNA: TGTGCCAGCAGTTTCCCTCTCGGGGGAAACACTGAAGCTTTCTTT

J: TRBJ2-3
V: TRBV10-2
size: -
D: -
CDR3: CASTAETERTDTQYF
DNA: TGCGCCAGCACCGCCGAGACAGAACGCACAGATACGCAGTATTTT

J: TRBJ1-1
V: TRBV27
size: few
D: TRBD1
CDR3: CASSPTGTEAFF
DNA: TGTGCCAGCAGTCCGACAGGGACTGAAGCTTTCTTT

J: TRBJ2-3
V: TRBV9
size: -
D: TRBD2
CDR3: CASSVAGGGSTDTQYF
DNA: TGTGCCAGCAGCGTAGCGGGCGGGGGGAGCACAGATACGCAGTATTTT

J: TRBJ1-2
V: TRBV7-9
size: -
D: -
CDR3: CSSSLAGRGYPNYGYTF
DNA: TGTTCCAGCAGCTTAGCAGGCAGGGGCTATCCGAACTATGGCTACACCTTC

J: TRBJ2-5
V: TRBV14
size: -
D: -
CDR3: CASSQDPYRETQYF
DNA: TGTGCCAGCAGCCAAGACCCGTACCGGGAGACCCAGTACTTC

J: TRBJ1-2
V: TRBV21-1
size: -
D: -
CDR3: CASSNADGGYTF
DNA: TGTGCCAGCAGCAACGCAGACGGGGGCTACACCTTC

J: TRBJ2-2
V: TRBV28
size: -
D: TRBD2
CDR3: CASRLAGVHTGELFF
DNA: TGTGCCAGCAGGTTAGCGGGAGTGCACACCGGGGAGCTGTTTTTT

J: TRBJ2-7
V: TRBV4-3
size: few
D: TRBD2
CDR3: CASSQERTSGDEQYF
DNA: TGCGCCAGCAGCCAAGAACGGACTAGCGGGGACGAGCAGTACTTC

J: TRBJ1-2
V: TRBV9
size: -
D: TRBD1
CDR3: CASSLRQGARLGYTF
DNA: TGTGCCAGCAGCCTGCGACAGGGGGCCCGGTTAGGCTACACCTTC

J: TRBJ1-4
V: TRBV11-2
size: once
D: -
CDR3: CASSLGEQTTEKLFF
DNA: TGTGCCAGCAGCTTAGGAGAACAGACTACTGAAAAACTGTTTTTT

J: TRBJ1-1
V: TRBV7-2
size: -
D: -
CDR3: CASSFGGGGTEAFF
DNA: TGTGCCAGCAGCTTCGGGGGAGGGGGCACTGAAGCTTTCTTT

J: TRBJ1-2
V: TRBV7-9
size: -
D: -
CDR3: CASTTANYGYTF
DNA: TGTGCCAGCACAACAGCTAACTATGGCTACACCTTC